Detailed here is one TCR beta chain. The data stem from a study of OX40 agonist ivuxolimab in advanced cancers. Assay: immunoSEQ multiplex PCR; the TCRdb copy retains only in-frame clones and omits some. Of about 51,000 clones in the sample, about 80% were seen once. CDR3 length: 12 amino acids. V lost 6 bases and J lost 5; bases outside the gene matches: 1. Looked up from germline, CDR1 is KGHSH and CDR2 is LQKENI. This material consisted of CD4+ or CD8+ T cells sorted from blood, taken in a trial of the OX40 agonist ivuxolimab. The receptor's source is an adult with an advanced solid tumor such as melanoma, head and neck, liver or kidney cancer. This chain uses TRBV18 with TRBJ1-2; 9 bases are a match to TRBD1. The CDR3 reads CASSDRGYGYTF. The CDR3 bases are TGTGCCAGCTCTGACAGGGGGTATGGCTACACCTTC.